The 18 T cell receptor beta chains below come from one sample, sequenced in a study of blood T cell repertoires in COVID-19. Profiling relied on immunoSEQ multiplex PCR, and the TCRdb table lists in-frame clones only, not all of them. This sample has over 200,000 clones; roughly 87% occur once, and the top ten carry around 0.78%. The sequencing input was peripheral blood. All receptors come from a woman under 40 with acute or convalescent COVID-19.

The chain is built from TRBV6-5 and TRBJ1-3, with D possibly matching TRBD1 (6 bases). This CDR3 has 14 amino acids. Trimming stripped 6 bases from V and 1 base from J, with 10 bases between. Germline assignment: CDR1 MNHEY and CDR2 SVGAGI. In DNA, the CDR3 is TGTGCCAGCAGGCCCAGGGGATCTGGAAACACCATATATTTT. It encodes CASRPRGSGNTIYF.

This chain joins TRBV10-3 and TRBJ1-1; no reliable D call. Germline CDR1 ENHRY, CDR2 SYGVKD. The V end lost 2 bases, the J end lost 3 bases, and 16 bases lay between the germline ends. The CDR3 runs 16 residues. CDR3 residues: CAISEMAGSVDTEAFF. The CDR3 DNA is TGTGCCATCAGTGAGATGGCGGGGAGTGTTGACACTGAAGCTTTCTTT.

This chain uses TRBV6-5 with TRBJ2-1; TRBD2 aligns across 13 bases. The germline gives CDR1 MNHEY, CDR2 SVGAGI. V lost 6 bases to trimming and J lost 8 bases; unmatched junction nucleotides: 7. This CDR3 comprises 15 residues. The CDR3 here is CASRPGTSGTHEQFF. CDR3 DNA: TGTGCCAGCAGGCCCGGGACTAGCGGGACCCATGAGCAGTTCTTC.

This chain connects TRBV27 to TRBJ1-1, with no clear D. V lost 3 bases and J 4 bases, leaving 9 bases between the germline ends. Germline V gives CDR1 MNHEY, CDR2 SMNVEV (reference sequence). This CDR3 is built from 13 residues. Written as DNA, the CDR3 is TGTGCCAGCAGTTTTGAGGGTTTCACTGAAGCTTTCTTT. It codes for CASSFEGFTEAFF.

This clone was detected once. This chain uses TRBV5-5 with TRBJ2-1; a weak D match, TRBD2 (5 bases). The CDR3 has 15 residues. CDR1 and CDR2 from the germline V gene are SGHKS and YYEKEE (reference sequence). V shed 2 bases and J shed 3 bases, with 12 bases lying between them. The CDR3: CASSFDRDNYNEQFF. DNA for the CDR3: TGTGCCAGCAGCTTTGATCGGGATAACTACAATGAGCAGTTCTTC.

This chain joins TRBV5-1 and TRBJ2-5, with 7 bases lining up with TRBD1. J was trimmed by 2 bases and V by 4 bases; bases with no gene match: 2. Germline CDR1 and CDR2: SGHRS and YFSETQ. The CDR3 totals 13 residues. CDR3 in DNA: TGCGCCAGCAGCGGGGGACAGCAAGAGACCCAGTACTTC. This gives the protein CASSGGQQETQYF.

The rearrangement uses TRBV27 and TRBJ2-2; 16 nucleotides match TRBD2. The V and J ends lost 4 bases and 10 bases, in that order; junction bases with no gene match: 18. The CDR3 contains 20 residues. Germline V gene lookup returns CDR1 MNHEY and CDR2 SMNVEV (reference sequence). This chain's CDR3 is CASSSQGARGLAGGQVELFF. In DNA, the CDR3 is TGTGCCAGCAGTTCCCAGGGGGCCCGGGGACTAGCGGGAGGGCAGGTGGAGCTGTTTTTT.

V usage is TRBV14 and J usage is TRBJ2-7; no reliable D call. Germline values: CDR1 SGHDN, CDR2 FVKESK. The CDR3 runs 12 residues. V gave up 3 bases and J gave up 3 bases, with 6 bases separating them. The CDR3, as DNA: TGTGCCAGCAGCCAGGAGCGCTACGAGCAGTACTTC. Amino acid sequence: CASSQERYEQYF.

The V gene is TRBV7-9, the J gene TRBJ2-5; possibly TRBD1 for D (5 bases). Trimming left V 5 bases short and J 3 bases short, with 13 bases between. This CDR3 is 14 amino acids long. Germline V lookup: CDR1 SEHNR, CDR2 FQNEAQ (reference sequence). The CDR3: CASSVQRGKETQYF. In DNA, the CDR3 is TGTGCCAGCAGCGTACAAAGGGGAAAAGAGACCCAGTACTTC.

Only a few counts were recorded for this clone. This specimen includes other DNA sequences encoding the same CDR3. V usage is TRBV5-1 and J usage is TRBJ1-4; D not certain. Germline CDR1 and CDR2: SGHRS and YFSETQ. V was cut by 0 bases and J by 3 bases, with 6 bases left in between. CDR3 length: 14 residues. The CDR3 DNA sequence: TGCGCCAGCAGCTTGGAGGGAGCTAATGAAAAACTGTTTTTT. As protein: CASSLEGANEKLFF.

The chain employs TRBV29-1 and TRBJ1-1; 9 positions agree with TRBD1. Germline lookup yields CDR1 SQVTM and CDR2 ANQGSEA. The V gene end was trimmed by 3 bases and the J gene end by 1 base; junction bases not matched to a gene: 3. This CDR3 comprises 14 residues. The CDR3: CSVEGQGRNTEAFF. For the CDR3, the DNA is TGCAGCGTTGAGGGACAGGGTAGGAACACTGAAGCTTTCTTT.

This chain joins TRBV6-5 and TRBJ1-3; D unresolved. Trimming removed 7 bases at V and 0 bases at J, with 7 bases between. The CDR3 totals 13 residues. CDR1 is MNHEY, CDR2 SVGAGI, per germline. The CDR3 here is CASTTNSGNTIYF. The CDR3 nucleotides are TGTGCCAGCACTACTAACTCTGGAAACACCATATATTTT.

Concerning this clone: At the DNA level, this CDR3 is encoded by other sequences in the same sample as well. This chain joins TRBV12-3 or TRBV12-4 and TRBJ1-1; D uncertain. Trimming stripped 3 bases from V and 1 base from J, with 3 bases between. This CDR3 has 12 amino acids. DNA for the CDR3: TGTGCCAGCAGTTTTAGGAACACTGAAGCTTTCTTT. Translated, it gives CASSFRNTEAFF.

This clone was found a few times. The rearrangement links TRBV7-6 to TRBJ2-3; 12 nucleotides agree with TRBD1. Per the germline V gene, CDR1 is SGHVS and CDR2 is FNYEAQ. Germline trimming cut 8 bases from V and 7 bases from J; bases unmatched to any gene: 10. CDR3 size: 15 residues. The CDR3 loop reads CASLEGTGGANTQYF. CDR3 sequence (DNA): TGTGCCAGCCTAGAGGGGACAGGGGGCGCGAATACGCAGTATTTT.

This clone was counted a few times. V is TRBV9 and J is TRBJ2-2; 8 bases are a match to TRBD2. The CDR3 has 17 amino acids. From germline, CDR1 is SGDLS and CDR2 YYNGEE. J lost 1 base, V lost 3 bases, and 8 bases had no gene match. The CDR3 region is CASSGPREGLNTGELFF. CDR3 bases: TGTGCCAGCAGCGGTCCCCGGGAGGGCCTGAACACCGGGGAGCTGTTTTTT. The variable domain in full, completed from reference TRBV9 and TRBJ2-2, reads DSGVTQTPKHLITATGQRVTLRCSPRSGDLSVYWYQQSLDQGLQFLIQYYNGEERAKGNILERFSAQQFPDLHSELNLSSLELGDSALYFCASSGPREGLNTGELFFGEGSRLTVL.

The CDR3 DNA sequence: TGCGCCAGCTCGAGTGGCAGGGTTGCCGGGGAGCTGTTTTTT. Protein product: CASSSGRVAGELFF. This rearrangement joins TRBV10-1 to TRBJ2-2; TRBD1 is a possible D gene (5 bases). Germline V gene sequence: CDR1 WNHNN, CDR2 SYGVQD (reference sequence). V was pared by 8 bases and J by 6 bases, with 16 bases between. This CDR3 has 14 residues.

The genes are TRBV10-1 and TRBJ2-1; 7 bases match TRBD2. J lost 3 bases, V lost 3 bases, and 5 bases had no gene match. The CDR3 length is 15 residues. Germline lookup yields CDR1 WNHNN and CDR2 SYGVQD (reference sequence). CDR3 sequence (DNA): TGCGCCAGCAGTGACAGCGGGATCGACTACAATGAGCAGTTCTTC. Residues: CASSDSGIDYNEQFF.

The chain recombines TRBV29-1 with TRBJ1-2, with a possible D match to TRBD1 (6 bases). V was trimmed by 6 bases and J by 8 bases, leaving 19 bases between them. CDR1 and CDR2 from the germline V gene are SQVTM and ANQGSEA. This CDR3 has 13 amino acids. CDR3 sequence reads: CSVLLTQGTGYTF. CDR3 in DNA: TGCAGCGTCCTACTCACTCAGGGGACGGGCTACACCTTC. The full variable domain, in which reference TRBV29-1 and TRBJ1-2 provide the parts outside the CDR3, is SAVISQKPSRDICQRGTSLTIQCQVDSQVTMMFWYRQQPGQSLTLIATANQGSEATYESGFVIDKFPISRPNLTFSTLTVSNMSPEDSSIYLCSVLLTQGTGYTFGSGTRLTVV.